A selection of T cell receptor beta chains follows, all from one sample in a study of blood T cell repertoires in COVID-19. The assay was immunoSEQ multiplex PCR, and TCRdb's table has in-frame clones only and misses some. The profile shows 200,000 to 250,000 clones, about 88% of them singletons. What was sequenced was peripheral blood. The receptor source for this set is a man aged 35 to 55 with acute or convalescent COVID-19. Both conserved end residues are part of each CDR3. The D gene is left open where the match is weak. Only some rows state a clone size, as once, few, many or a class for expanded clones.

few,TRBV3-1/TRBV3-2,TRBD2,TRBJ2-3,TGTGCCAGCAGCCTTCCAGCGGGGGATACGCAGTATTTT,CASSLPAGDTQYF
NA,TRBV6-5,TRBD1,TRBJ1-4,TGTGCCAGCCTGGACAGGGTTAATGAAAAACTGTTTTTT,CASLDRVNEKLFF
NA,TRBV28,NA,TRBJ1-4,TGTGCCAGCAGTTTGGCTCAAGCAGGTCTACGAGAAAAACTGTTTTTT,CASSLAQAGLREKLFF
NA,TRBV19,TRBD2,TRBJ2-1,TGTGCCAGTAGTGGGACTAGAGCTGAGCAGTTCTTC,CASSGTRAEQFF
NA,TRBV18,NA,TRBJ2-2,TGTGCCAGCTCACCATTTCAGGGGCTGGAGAACGGGGAGCTGTTTTTT,CASSPFQGLENGELFF
NA,TRBV5-6,NA,TRBJ1-5,TGTGCCAGCAGTTTCTTATATCAGCCCCAGCATTTT,CASSFLYQPQHF
NA,TRBV9,TRBD2,TRBJ2-5,TGTGCCAGCAGCGCTGGGGGGGGTACCCACATGACCCAGTACTTC,CASSAGGGTHMTQYF
NA,TRBV27,NA,TRBJ1-6,TGTGCCAGCAGTTTACCGGGGAATTCACCCCTCCACTTT,CASSLPGNSPLHF
NA,TRBV10-3,TRBD1,TRBJ1-1,TGTGCCATCAGCCAGGGGGTGAACACTGAAGCTTTCTTT,CAISQGVNTEAFF
NA,TRBV29-1,NA,TRBJ1-1,TGCAGCGTTGTACTAGGGGGTACTGAAGCTTTCTTT,CSVVLGGTEAFF
NA,TRBV7-8,NA,TRBJ1-1,TGTGCCAGCAGCCCCCGAAGCCGCCCGCACTGGGAAGCTTTCTTT,CASSPRSRPHWEAFF
NA,TRBV5-4,TRBD1,TRBJ1-2,TGTGCCAGCAGCTTTGCGGGACAGCGCTATGGCTACACCTTC,CASSFAGQRYGYTF
NA,TRBV7-9,NA,TRBJ1-2,TGTGCCAGCAGCTCCGACTACCCCCTCTATGGCTACACCTTC,CASSSDYPLYGYTF
few,TRBV30,NA,TRBJ1-6,TGTGCCTGGAGTGCCCCAAATTCACCCCTCCACTTT,CAWSAPNSPLHF
NA,TRBV11-2,TRBD1,TRBJ1-4,TGTGCCAGCAGCCCAGGAACCGGGACAGGGCGTGAAAAACTGTTTTTT,CASSPGTGTGREKLFF
NA,TRBV20-1,TRBD2,TRBJ2-3,TGCAGTGCTAGTTCCCCTAGCGGGGGCGTCGATACGCAGTATTTT,CSASSPSGGVDTQYF
NA,TRBV7-3,NA,TRBJ2-3,TGTGCCAGCAGCTTAAAGGAGGGGCACTTAACCACAGATACGCAGTATTTT,CASSLKEGHLTTDTQYF
NA,TRBV12-3/TRBV12-4,NA,TRBJ2-1,TGTGCCAGCAGGTCCGGGGGTTTCGGTGAGCAGTTCTTC,CASRSGGFGEQFF
NA,TRBV9,NA,TRBJ1-3,TGTGCCAGCAGCGTAGACAGCTCTGGAAACACCATATATTTT,CASSVDSSGNTIYF
NA,TRBV10-3,NA,TRBJ1-2,TGTGCCATCAGTACCACATGGGAGGATGGCTACACCTTC,CAISTTWEDGYTF
NA,TRBV10-2,TRBD1,TRBJ2-3,TGCGCCAGCAGGGGACAGGGGATTATAGATACGCAGTATTTT,CASRGQGIIDTQYF
NA,TRBV12-3/TRBV12-4,NA,TRBJ2-3,TGTGCCAGCGGGGCCTACCGCACAGATACGCAGTATTTT,CASGAYRTDTQYF
NA,TRBV3-1/TRBV3-2,NA,TRBJ1-6,TGTGCCAGCAGCCAAGAGGGCACTTATAATTCACCCCTCCACTTT,CASSQEGTYNSPLHF
NA,TRBV4-3,NA,TRBJ2-1,TGCGCCAGCAGCTCGAGGCAGACGGGGTACAATGAGCAGTTCTTC,CASSSRQTGYNEQFF
NA,TRBV3-1/TRBV3-2,NA,TRBJ1-2,TGTGCCAGCAGCCAAGATCCGGCAGGGCTGAACTATGGCTACACCTTC,CASSQDPAGLNYGYTF
NA,TRBV7-9,NA,TRBJ2-5,TGTGCCAGCAGCTTAGATTCAGATAAAGAGACCCAGTACTTC,CASSLDSDKETQYF
NA,TRBV10-3,NA,TRBJ1-2,TGTGCCATCAGTGAGCTTTTGGGGAGTTCTGGCTACACCTTC,CAISELLGSSGYTF
NA,TRBV11-2,NA,TRBJ2-1,TGTGCCAGCAGCCAGGGGCTATACAATGAGCAGTTCTTC,CASSQGLYNEQFF
NA,TRBV7-2,TRBD2,TRBJ2-3,TGTGCCAGCAGCACCCGGACTAGCGGGGGGGCCGCGCAGTATTTT,CASSTRTSGGAAQYF
NA,TRBV7-3,NA,TRBJ2-4,TGTGCCAGCAGCTTAGACGGGGGGCTAAACATTCAGTACTTC,CASSLDGGLNIQYF
NA,TRBV27,TRBD1,TRBJ1-2,TGTGCCAGCAGTTTTCTGACGGGACAGGGTCCCGCTACCTATGGCTACACCTTC,CASSFLTGQGPATYGYTF
few,TRBV7-2,TRBD1,TRBJ1-5,TGTGCCAGCAGTACCGGGACAGGGGAGAATCAGCCCCAGCATTTT,CASSTGTGENQPQHF
NA,TRBV13,TRBD2,TRBJ2-1,TGTGCCAGCAGCGCCCCTAGCGGGGGGTACAATGAGCAGTTCTTC,CASSAPSGGYNEQFF
NA,TRBV4-1,NA,TRBJ1-1,TGCGCCAGCAGCCAAGATATGGGCAGGGGAACTGAAGCTTTCTTT,CASSQDMGRGTEAFF
NA,TRBV5-1,NA,TRBJ2-3,TGCGCCAGCAGCCTAAACCCCAGGGGATCCGGGATGGATACGCAGTATTTT,CASSLNPRGSGMDTQYF
few,TRBV3-1/TRBV3-2,TRBD1,TRBJ1-1,TGTGCCAGCAGCCAGACAGGGACTTCAGCTTTCTTT,CASSQTGTSAFF
once,TRBV9,NA,TRBJ1-2,TGTGCCAGCAGCGACGGACTAAACTATGGCTACACCTTC,CASSDGLNYGYTF
NA,TRBV6-5,NA,TRBJ1-1,TGTGCCAGCAGGAACAGTCCGCCGAACACTGAAGCTTTCTTT,CASRNSPPNTEAFF
once,TRBV27,TRBD1,TRBJ1-1,TGTGCCAGCAGCCCCGAGTCAACCCACGGACAGGTTGAAGCTTTCTTT,CASSPESTHGQVEAFF
NA,TRBV27,NA,TRBJ2-7,TGTGCCAGCAGTTTAGGAGGGGTGGCTGGGGAGCAGTACTTC,CASSLGGVAGEQYF
NA,TRBV18,NA,TRBJ1-5,TGTGCCAGCTCACGAGGACAGACTAATCAGCCCCAGCATTTT,CASSRGQTNQPQHF
NA,TRBV15,TRBD2,TRBJ2-3,TGTGCCACCAGCAGAGTCGGGACTAGCGGAAATACGCAGTATTTT,CATSRVGTSGNTQYF